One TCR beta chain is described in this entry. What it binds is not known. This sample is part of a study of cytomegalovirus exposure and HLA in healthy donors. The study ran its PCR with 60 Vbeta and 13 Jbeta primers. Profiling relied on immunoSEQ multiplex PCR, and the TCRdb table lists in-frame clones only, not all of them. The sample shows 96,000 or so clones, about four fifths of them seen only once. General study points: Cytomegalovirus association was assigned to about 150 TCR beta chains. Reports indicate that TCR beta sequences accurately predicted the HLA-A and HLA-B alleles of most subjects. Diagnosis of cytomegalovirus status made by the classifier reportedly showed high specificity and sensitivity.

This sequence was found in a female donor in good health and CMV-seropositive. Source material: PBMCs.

The CDR3 is CASSPTSSYEQYF. In nucleotides, the CDR3 is TGCGCCAGCAGCCCAACGAGCTCCTACGAGCAGTACTTC. The chain joins TRBV5-1 to TRBJ2-7, with no clear D. V dropped 4 bases and J dropped 0 bases, with 8 bases sitting between them. There are 13 residues in the CDR3. Germline V gives CDR1 SGHRS, CDR2 YFSETQ.